A selection of T cell receptor beta chains follows, all from one sample in a study of Graves' ophthalmopathy and Graves' hyperthyroidism. TCRdb used MiXCR to reprocess the multiplex PCR reads, holding one entry per CDR3 protein. The sample lists 500,000 to 700,000 distinct CDR3 sequences, about a fifth occurring once. The sequenced material came from peripheral blood. These receptor sequences come from a woman between 18 and 30 years old with stable Graves' hyperthyroidism. Some clones in this sample may be carry-over from other donors' samples. Each CDR3 is given with its conserved first and last residue. A D gene is named only where the DNA matches it firmly. Clone size is given for some rows only: seen once, a few or many times, or a class if the clone is expanded.

TRBV11-2	TRBJ2-7	NA	TRBD1	CASSLVRVSRQGAGEQYF	TGTGCCAGCAGCTTAGTCCGAGTCTCTCGACAGGGGGCCGGCGAGCAGTACTTC
TRBV15	TRBJ1-2	many	NA	CATRGSRRGYTF	TGTGCCACCAGGGGGTCGCGGCGCGGCTACACCTTC
TRBV7-9	TRBJ2-7	many	NA	CASSPVGSWGEQYF	TGTGCCAGCAGCCCCGTGGGCAGTTGGGGCGAGCAGTACTTC
TRBV5-1	TRBJ2-7	NA	NA	CASSNAGEQYF	TGCGCCAGCAGCAACGCGGGAGAGCAGTACTTC
TRBV2	TRBJ2-7	many	NA	CATESRGSEQYF	TGTGCCACAGAAAGTCGGGGGAGCGAGCAGTACTTC
TRBV5-1	TRBJ1-1	NA	NA	CASSLLWGNTEACF	TGCGCCAGCAGCTTGTTATGGGGGAACACTGAAGCTTGCTTT
TRBV6-1	TRBJ1-1	few	TRBD1	CASERGTGRNTEAFF	TGTGCCAGCGAAAGAGGGACAGGGAGAAACACTGAAGCTTTCTTT
TRBV3-1	TRBJ2-5	few	TRBD2	CASSQGGLPQETQYF	TGTGCCAGCAGCCAAGGGGGACTACCCCAAGAGACCCAGTACTTC
TRBV6-5	TRBJ1-1	NA	NA	CASSYRLRDGEAFF	TGTGCCAGCAGTTACCGACTGAGGGACGGTGAAGCTTTCTTT
TRBV19	TRBJ1-1	NA	NA	CASSIVGARMNTEAFF	TGTGCCAGTAGCATTGTCGGCGCACGGATGAACACTGAAGCTTTCTTT
TRBV19	TRBJ2-2	many	NA	CASSISRGNTGELFF	TGTGCCAGTAGTATCTCACGGGGTAACACCGGGGAGCTGTTTTTT
TRBV2	TRBJ1-1	many	NA	CASSVIRGGNTEAFF	TGTGCCAGCAGTGTAATAAGAGGGGGGAACACTGAAGCTTTCTTT
TRBV6-5	TRBJ2-7	NA	NA	CASSYSSTAGEQYF	TGTGCCAGCAGTTACTCGAGTACGGCGGGCGAACAGTACTTC
TRBV6-1	TRBJ2-5	few	TRBD1	CASSAETGVGRETQYF	TGTGCCAGCAGTGCAGAGACAGGGGTCGGTCGTGAGACCCAGTACTTC
TRBV12-3/TRBV12-4	TRBJ2-2	many	TRBD1	CASSIPGQGTGELFF	TGTGCCAGCAGTATCCCGGGACAGGGAACCGGGGAGCTGTTTTTT
TRBV12-3/TRBV12-4	TRBJ1-1	NA	NA	CASRPTGTLMNTEAFF	TGTGCCAGCAGACCGACTGGGACACTAATGAACACTGAAGCTTTCTTT
TRBV12-3/TRBV12-4	TRBJ1-2	many	NA	CASSTRSGGYTF	TGTGCCAGCAGTACTCGATCAGGGGGCTACACCTTC
TRBV6-2/TRBV6-3	TRBJ1-2	many	NA	CASSPDVNYGYTF	TGTGCCAGCAGTCCCGACGTTAACTATGGCTACACCTTC
TRBV7-3	TRBJ1-1	many	TRBD1	CASSLTGTGGNTEAFF	TGTGCCAGCAGCTTAACCGGGACAGGGGGAAACACTGAAGCTTTCTTT
TRBV14	TRBJ2-7	many	TRBD1	CASSHEDRGSYEQYF	TGTGCCAGCAGCCACGAGGACAGGGGATCCTACGAGCAGTACTTC